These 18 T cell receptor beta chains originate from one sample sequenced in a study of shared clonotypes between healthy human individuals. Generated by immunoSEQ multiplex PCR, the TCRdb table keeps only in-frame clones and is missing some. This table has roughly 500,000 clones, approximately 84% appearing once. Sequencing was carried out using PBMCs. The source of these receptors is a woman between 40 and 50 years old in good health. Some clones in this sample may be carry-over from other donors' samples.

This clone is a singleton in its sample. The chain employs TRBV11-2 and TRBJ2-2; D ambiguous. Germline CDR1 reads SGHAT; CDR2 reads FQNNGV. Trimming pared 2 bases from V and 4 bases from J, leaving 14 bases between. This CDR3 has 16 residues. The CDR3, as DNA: TGTGCCAGCAGCTTATACTACAGCCGTAGCACCGGGGAGCTGTTTTTT. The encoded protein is CASSLYYSRSTGELFF.

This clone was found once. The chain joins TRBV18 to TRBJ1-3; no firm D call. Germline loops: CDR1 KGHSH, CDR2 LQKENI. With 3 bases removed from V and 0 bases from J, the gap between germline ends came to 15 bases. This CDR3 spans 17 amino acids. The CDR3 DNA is TGTGCCAGCTCACCCTCAGTAATCGCCAGCTCTGGAAACACCATATATTTT. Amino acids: CASSPSVIASSGNTIYF.

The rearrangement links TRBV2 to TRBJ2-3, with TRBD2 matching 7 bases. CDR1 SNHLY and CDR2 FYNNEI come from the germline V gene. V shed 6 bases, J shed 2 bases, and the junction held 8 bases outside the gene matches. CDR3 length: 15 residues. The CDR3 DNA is TGTGCCAGCAGACTATCTAGCGGTTACACAGATACGCAGTATTTT. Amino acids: CASRLSSGYTDTQYF.

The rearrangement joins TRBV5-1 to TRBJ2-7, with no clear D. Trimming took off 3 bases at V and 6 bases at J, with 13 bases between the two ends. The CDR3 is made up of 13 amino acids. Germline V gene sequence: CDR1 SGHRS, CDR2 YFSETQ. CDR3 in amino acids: CASSSRASGEQYF. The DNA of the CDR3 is TGCGCCAGCAGCTCTCGAGCCTCCGGCGAGCAGTACTTC.

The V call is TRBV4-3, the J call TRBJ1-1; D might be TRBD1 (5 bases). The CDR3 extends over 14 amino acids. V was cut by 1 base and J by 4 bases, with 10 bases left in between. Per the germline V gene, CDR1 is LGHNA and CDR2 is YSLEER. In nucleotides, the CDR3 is TGCGCCAGCAGCCAAGTTACTAGGGGCACTGAAGCTTTCTTT. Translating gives CASSQVTRGTEAFF.

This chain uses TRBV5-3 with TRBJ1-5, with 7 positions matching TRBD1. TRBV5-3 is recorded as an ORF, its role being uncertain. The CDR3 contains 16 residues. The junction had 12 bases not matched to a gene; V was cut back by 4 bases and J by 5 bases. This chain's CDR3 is CARSAFGGQIYQPQHF. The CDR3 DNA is TGTGCCAGAAGCGCATTCGGGGGACAGATATATCAGCCCCAGCATTTT.

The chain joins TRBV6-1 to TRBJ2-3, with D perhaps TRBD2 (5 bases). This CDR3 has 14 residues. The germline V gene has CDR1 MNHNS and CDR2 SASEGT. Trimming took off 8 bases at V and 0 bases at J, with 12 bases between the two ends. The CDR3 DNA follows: TGTGCCAGCGCGACTCGGACTAGCACAGATACGCAGTATTTT. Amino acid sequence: CASATRTSTDTQYF.

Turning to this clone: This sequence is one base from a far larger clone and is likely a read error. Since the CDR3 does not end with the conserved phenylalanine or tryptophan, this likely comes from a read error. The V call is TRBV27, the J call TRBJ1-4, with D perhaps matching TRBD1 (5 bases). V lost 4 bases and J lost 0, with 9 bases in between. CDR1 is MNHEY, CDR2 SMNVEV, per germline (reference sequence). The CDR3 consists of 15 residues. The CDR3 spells CASSSAGATNEKLFL. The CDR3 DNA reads TGTGCCAGCAGTTCGGCGGGGGCAACTAATGAAAAACTGTTTCTT.

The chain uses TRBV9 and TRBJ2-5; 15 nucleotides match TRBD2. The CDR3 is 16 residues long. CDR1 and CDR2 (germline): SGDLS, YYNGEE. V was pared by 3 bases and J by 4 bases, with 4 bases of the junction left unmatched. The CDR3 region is CASSAGTSGRRETQYF. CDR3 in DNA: TGTGCCAGCAGCGCAGGGACTAGCGGGAGGAGAGAGACCCAGTACTTC. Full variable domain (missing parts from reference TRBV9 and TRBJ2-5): DSGVTQTPKHLITATGQRVTLRCSPRSGDLSVYWYQQSLDQGLQFLIQYYNGEERAKGNILERFSAQQFPDLHSELNLSSLELGDSALYFCASSAGTSGRRETQYFGPGTRLLVL.

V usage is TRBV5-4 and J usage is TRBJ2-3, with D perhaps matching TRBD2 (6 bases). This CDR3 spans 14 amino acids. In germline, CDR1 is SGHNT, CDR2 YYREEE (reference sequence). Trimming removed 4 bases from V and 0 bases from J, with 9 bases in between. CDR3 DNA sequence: TGTGCCAGCAGCCTCAGCGGGAGCACAGATACGCAGTATTTT. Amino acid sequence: CASSLSGSTDTQYF.

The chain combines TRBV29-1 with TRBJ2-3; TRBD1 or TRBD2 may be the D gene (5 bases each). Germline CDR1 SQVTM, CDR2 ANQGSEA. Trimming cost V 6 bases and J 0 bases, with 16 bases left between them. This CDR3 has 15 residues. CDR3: CSVRSWGSSTDTQYF. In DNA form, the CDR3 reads TGCAGCGTGCGGTCTTGGGGGTCTAGCACAGATACGCAGTATTTT.

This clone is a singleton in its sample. This chain's CDR3 is CASSLATGGNGGELFF. In DNA, the CDR3 is TGTGCCAGCAGCTTAGCGACAGGGGGCAATGGCGGGGAGCTGTTTTTT. V usage is TRBV7-2 and J usage is TRBJ2-2; 10 nucleotides align to TRBD1. CDR1 and CDR2 (germline): SGHTA, FQGNSA. The CDR3 covers 16 residues. J gave up 7 bases and V 0 bases, and 5 bases lay outside the gene matches. The full variable domain, completed using reference TRBV7-2 and TRBJ2-2, is GAGVSQSPSNKVTEKGKDVELRCDPISGHTALYWYRQSLGQGLEFLIYFQGNSAPDKSGLPSDRFSAERTGGSVSTLTIQRTQQEDSAVYLCASSLATGGNGGELFFGEGSRLTVL.

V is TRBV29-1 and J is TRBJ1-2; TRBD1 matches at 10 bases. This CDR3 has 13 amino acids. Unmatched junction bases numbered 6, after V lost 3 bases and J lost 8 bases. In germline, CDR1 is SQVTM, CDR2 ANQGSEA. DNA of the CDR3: TGCAGCGTTGATGAAGGACAGGGGGTGGGCTACACCTTC. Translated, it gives CSVDEGQGVGYTF. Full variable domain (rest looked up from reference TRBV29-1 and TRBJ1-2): SAVISQKPSRDICQRGTSLTIQCQVDSQVTMMFWYRQQPGQSLTLIATANQGSEATYESGFVIDKFPISRPNLTFSTLTVSNMSPEDSSIYLCSVDEGQGVGYTFGSGTRLTVV.

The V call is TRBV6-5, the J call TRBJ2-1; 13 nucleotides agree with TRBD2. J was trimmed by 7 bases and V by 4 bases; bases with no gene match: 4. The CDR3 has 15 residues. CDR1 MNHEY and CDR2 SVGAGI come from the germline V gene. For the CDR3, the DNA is TGTGCCAGCAGTTCCGGGACTAGCGGGATAAATGAGCAGTTCTTC. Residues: CASSSGTSGINEQFF.

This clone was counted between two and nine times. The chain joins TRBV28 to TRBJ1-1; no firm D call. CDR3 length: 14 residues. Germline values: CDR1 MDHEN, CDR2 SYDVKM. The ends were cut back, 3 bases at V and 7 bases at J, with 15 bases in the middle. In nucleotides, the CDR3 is TGTGCCAGCAGTTTTAGGTCCGAGATAGATGAAGCTTTCTTT. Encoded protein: CASSFRSEIDEAFF. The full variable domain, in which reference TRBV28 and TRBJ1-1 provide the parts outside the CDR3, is DVKVTQSSRYLVKRTGEKVFLECVQDMDHENMFWYRQDPGLGLRLIYFSYDVKMKEKGDIPEGYSVSREKKERFSLILESASTNQTSMYLCASSFRSEIDEAFFGQGTRLTVV.

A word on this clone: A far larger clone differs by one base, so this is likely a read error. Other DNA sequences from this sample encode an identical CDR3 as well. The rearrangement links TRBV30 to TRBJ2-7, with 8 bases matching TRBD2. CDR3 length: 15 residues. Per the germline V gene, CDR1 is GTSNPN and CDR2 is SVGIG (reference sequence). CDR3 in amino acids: CAWTPGTRPGSEQYF. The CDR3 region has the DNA TGTGCATGGACCCCCGGGACTAGGCCCGGTTCGGAGCAGTACTTC. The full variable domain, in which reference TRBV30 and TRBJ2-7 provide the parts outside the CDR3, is SQTIHQWPATLVQPVGSPLSLECTVEGTSNPNLYWYRQAAGRGLQLLFYSVGIGQISSEVPQNLSASRPQDRQFILSSKKLLLSDSGFYLCAWTPGTRPGSEQYFGPGTRLTVT.

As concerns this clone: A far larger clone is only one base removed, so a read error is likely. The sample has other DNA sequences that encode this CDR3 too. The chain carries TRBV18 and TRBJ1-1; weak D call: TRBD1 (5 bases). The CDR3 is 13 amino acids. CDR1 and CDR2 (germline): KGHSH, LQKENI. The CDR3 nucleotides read TGTGCCAGCTCGCAGGGCCCGAACACCGAAGCTTTCTTT. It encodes CASSQGPNTEAFF.

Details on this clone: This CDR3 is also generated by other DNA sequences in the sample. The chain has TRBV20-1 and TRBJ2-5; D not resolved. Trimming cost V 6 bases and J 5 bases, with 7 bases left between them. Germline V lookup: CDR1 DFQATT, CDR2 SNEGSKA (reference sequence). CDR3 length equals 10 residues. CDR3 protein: CSAGLETQYF. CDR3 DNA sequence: TGCAGTGCAGGGTTGGAGACCCAGTACTTC.